The source of this T cell receptor (beta chain) is a study of identical twins. TCRdb recomputed calls from the 5' RACE reads with MiXCR, one row per CDR3 protein. Of about 280,000 distinct CDR3 sequences listed, roughly 8.6% are singletons. Turning to this clonotype: Compared with germline, one end of the junction differs, possibly owing to a read error.

Per the germline V gene, CDR1 is SQVTM and CDR2 is ANQGSEA. The CDR3 extends over 12 amino acids. The same sample was also used in a study of yellow fever vaccine responses in identical twins.

The sequence derives from a woman younger than 35 in good health. The source material was memory (CD45RO+) T cells sorted from blood. The gene calls are TRBV29-1 and TRBJ2-1; D is ambiguous. The CDR3 DNA reads TGCAGCGTTGAAGGGACCTACAATGAGCAGATCTTC. This translates into CSVEGTYNEQIF.